The source of this T cell receptor beta chain is a study of T cell changes during pregnancy in multiple sclerosis (dated by TCRdb to about 2019). The study in broad terms: Changes in the T cell repertoire over the course of pregnancy were examined in this study in women with multiple sclerosis.

The library was obtained by the immunoSEQ multiplex PCR assay. Held by TCRdb, this immuneACCESS table contains in-frame sequences only and omits some clones. Under half of the omission traces to an unresolved V gene where checked; the cause of the rest is unknown. The sample table lists some 99,000 clones, under 95% of them with a count of one. The ten largest clones capture around 2.1% of the sample. At the junction V is shortened by 3 bases and J by 4 bases; bases outside the gene matches: 4. CDR1 and CDR2 were assigned from the germline V gene as KGHSH and LQKENI. The CDR3 starts with the cysteine, ends with the phenylalanine, and has 15 residues. The only DNA kept is the CDR3, 45 bases in frame from the first base. Note on this clone: Its specific antigen is unknown. Per-base quality was not reported, and no clone a single base away is much larger than it.

This TCR derives from a female donor in good health, enrolled as a control in a pregnancy study. The chain uses TRBV18 and TRBJ2-7, and TRBD1 aligns with 12 junction nucleotides. Material: peripheral blood, obtained after pregnancy. The CDR3: CASSPPGQGAYEQYF. The nucleotide sequence is TGTGCCAGCTCACCTCCGGGACAGGGGGCATACGAGCAGTACTTC.